This T cell receptor beta chain was retrieved from a study of CD8+ T cells in alopecia areata. Study in general: Female C3H/HeJ mice aged roughly 7-11 weeks received skin from spontaneously alopecic C3H/HeJ graft donors aged roughly 6-12 months. Points from the study as a whole: Scalp lesions, especially in alopecia totalis/universalis, had higher clonality than normal scalp. Among patients, TCR sharing was less clear than in mice, a difference possibly due in part to HLA diversity in the patient population.

RNA, once extracted, was reverse transcribed into cDNA for use as the sequencing template. Data came from immunoSEQ multiplex PCR; TCRdb stores just in-frame clones and leaves some out. The sample counts more than 250,000 clones, none seen once; the ten largest own 1.2%. Cutaneous lymph nodes were pooled and cells sorted by CD4, CD8alpha, NKG2D, NKG2ACE and more. CDR3 size: 14 residues. Germline CDR1 GKSSPN, CDR2 SITVG. V shed 1 base and J shed 1 base, with 8 bases lying between them. In regard to this clone: Its antigen is not identified. The gene symbols are mouse symbols. The DNA ends 4 residues before the CDR3 does, and the rest of the CDR3 is filled in from the germline J gene.

The TCR comes from a C3H/HeJ mouse with alopecia areata. MHC haplotype: H2-k. The V call is TRBV31, the J call TRBJ2-1; weak D call: TRBD1 (6 bases). Sequenced input: CD4+ T cells sorted from a lymph node. The CDR3 region is CAWSQGQNYAEQFF. The sequenced CDR3 bases are TGTGCCTGGAGTCAGGGACAAAACTATGCT. Drawing the rest from reference TRBV31 and TRBJ2-1, the complete variable domain is AQTIHQWPVAEIKAVGSPLSLGCTIKGKSSPNLYWYWQATGGTLQQLFYSITVGQVESVVQLNLSASRPKDDQFILSTEKLLLSHSGFYLCAWSQGQNYAEQFFGPGTRLTVL.